This entry describes one T cell receptor (beta chain). What it recognizes is unknown. The data originate from a study of T cell responses to AZD1222 COVID-19 vaccine. Study-level background: Analysis merged second doses at about 4 or about 12 weeks. Study results and limitations: Possibly, clonal diversity was underestimated; donors were largely white British and included more females.

TCRdb's table, derived via immunoSEQ multiplex PCR, lists solely in-frame clones and lacks some. The sample includes just under 35,000 clones, around nine tenths of them seen just once. This sequence was found in an adult in good health. This material consisted of peripheral blood, taken on day 0 of AZD1222 vaccination.

CDR3 nucleotide sequence: TGTGCCAGCTCACTCCGGCCGGACCCTGAAGCTTTCTTT. Amino acid sequence: CASSLRPDPEAFF. The V call is TRBV18, the J call TRBJ1-1; D is uncertain. Trimming took 4 bases from V and 6 from J, leaving 12 bases between them. Germline V gene lookup returns CDR1 KGHSH and CDR2 LQKENI. The CDR3 is made up of 13 amino acids.